Each of the 25 T cell receptor beta chains below was sequenced from the same sample in a study of identical twins. Each CDR3 protein is one row after TCRdb ran MiXCR on the 5' RACE reads. The sample lists over 550,000 distinct CDR3 sequences; just over 7% were seen once. This sample was shared with a second study, whose subject was yellow fever vaccine responses in identical twins.

The specimen was PBMCs. All receptors derive from a woman between 18 and 29 years old in good health.

The chain recombines TRBV6-2 or TRBV6-3 with TRBJ1-5; 9 bases match TRBD1. There are 14 residues in the CDR3. Germline V gene sequence: CDR1 MNHEY, CDR2 SVGEGT. V lost 6 bases, J lost 6 bases, and 6 bases stayed unmatched. DNA of the CDR3: TGTGCCAGCAGCCTCAGACAGGGGGTTCAGCCCCAGCATTTT. It yields the protein CASSLRQGVQPQHF.

The CDR3 loop is CASSLRGGGGYTF. The DNA for the CDR3 is TGTGCCAGCAGTTTAAGGGGAGGGGGTGGCTACACCTTC. V and J are TRBV12-3 or TRBV12-4 and TRBJ1-2; the D gene is possibly TRBD1 (6 bases). V lost 2 bases and J 7 bases, leaving 11 bases between the germline ends. The CDR3 consists of 13 residues.

A few counts support this clonotype. V gene TRBV5-1 combines with J gene TRBJ2-4; D remains unclear. Trimming cost V 2 bases and J 8 bases, with 14 bases left between them. This CDR3 has 14 residues. CDR1 is SGHRS, CDR2 YFSETQ, per germline. In nucleotides, the CDR3 is TGCGCCAGCAGCTTCACCGGCGGCGGTCACATTCAGTACTTC. Its translation: CASSFTGGGHIQYF.

V is TRBV4-2 and J is TRBJ2-3; D remains unclear. Germline CDR1 LGHNA, CDR2 YNFKEQ. This CDR3 comprises 14 residues. V shed 8 bases and J shed 6 bases, with 18 bases lying between them. The CDR3 DNA is TGTGCCAGCGGCCCCGGGCACAGTTCGGATACGCAGTATTTT. It encodes CASGPGHSSDTQYF.

This clonotype was seen ten or more times. The V call is TRBV20-1, the J call TRBJ2-4; D is possibly TRBD1 (5 bases). This CDR3 region has 13 residues. V dropped 7 bases and J dropped 1 base, with 11 bases sitting between them. In germline, CDR1 is DFQATT, CDR2 SNEGSKA (reference sequence). CDR3 sequence: CSVQGRAKNIQYF. The CDR3 bases are TGCAGTGTTCAGGGTAGGGCCAAAAACATTCAGTACTTC.

V is TRBV20-1 and J is TRBJ1-3; weak D call: TRBD1 (5 bases). V was pared by 0 bases and J by 0 bases, with 12 bases between. CDR1 is DFQATT, CDR2 SNEGSKA, per germline (reference sequence). The length of the CDR3 is 16 residues. The CDR3 loop reads CSARDQSGGSGNTIYF. The DNA of the CDR3 is TGCAGTGCTAGAGATCAGTCGGGGGGCTCTGGAAACACCATATATTTT.

This clonotype has only a few counts. The chain combines TRBV11-2 with TRBJ1-1, with D unresolved. This CDR3 has 14 amino acids. Germline lookup yields CDR1 SGHAT and CDR2 FQNNGV. V was shortened by 1 base and J by 5 bases, with 11 bases between the two germline ends. This CDR3 reads CASSLGRDGTEAFF. The CDR3 bases are TGTGCCAGCAGCTTAGGACGAGACGGTACTGAAGCTTTCTTT.

V gene TRBV27 combines with J gene TRBJ2-6, with D possibly being TRBD2 (5 bases). Trimming pared 8 bases from V and 0 bases from J, leaving 14 bases between. CDR3 length: 16 residues. Germline V gives CDR1 MNHEY, CDR2 SMNVEV (reference sequence). In nucleotides, the CDR3 is TGTGCCAGCTCGCCACCGGGGTCCTCTGGGGCCAACGTCCTGACTTTC. This encodes CASSPPGSSGANVLTF.

This chain connects TRBV9 to TRBJ2-6; D ambiguous. The CDR3 length is 15 residues. V was trimmed by 1 base and J by 0 bases, leaving 5 bases between them. CDR1 is SGDLS, CDR2 YYNGEE, per germline. CDR3: CASSVQPSGANVLTF. CDR3 DNA: TGTGCCAGCAGCGTACAACCCTCTGGGGCCAACGTCCTGACTTTC.

This clonotype was seen repeatedly, ten times or more. The rearrangement uses TRBV3-1 and TRBJ1-1; tentative D call: TRBD1 (5 bases). V shed 1 base and J shed 4 bases, with 13 bases lying between them. CDR1 and CDR2 (germline): LGHDT, YNNKEL (reference sequence). The length of the CDR3 is 15 residues. The CDR3: CASSQGDGGSTEAFF. The CDR3 nucleotides are TGTGCCAGCAGCCAAGGGGACGGTGGGTCCACTGAAGCTTTCTTT.

The chain has TRBV12-3 or TRBV12-4 and TRBJ2-5; D perhaps matches TRBD2 (5 bases). The CDR3 spans 15 residues. V was cut by 2 bases and J by 3 bases, with 13 bases left in between. The CDR3 here is CASSLWRTGKETQYF. CDR3 bases: TGTGCCAGCAGTTTATGGAGGACTGGGAAAGAGACCCAGTACTTC.

This clonotype showed up just a few times. This chain connects TRBV28 to TRBJ1-1, with 9 bases aligning to TRBD1. The ends lost 5 bases at V and 0 bases at J; junction bases unmatched: 10. The germline CDR1 and CDR2 sequences are MDHEN and SYDVKM. The CDR3 is made up of 17 amino acids. The CDR3 DNA is TGTGCCAGCAGTCCCTCGACAGGGGGAACCCTGAACACTGAAGCTTTCTTT. Protein sequence: CASSPSTGGTLNTEAFF.

This clonotype was seen many times. The chain is built from TRBV4-2 and TRBJ2-2; 10 bases are shared with TRBD2. The CDR3 loop spans 17 amino acids. Germline V gene lookup returns CDR1 LGHNA and CDR2 YNFKEQ. J was trimmed by 6 bases and V by 0 bases; bases with no gene match: 7. As DNA, the CDR3 is TGTGCCAGCAGCCAAGAAATCCGGCTAGCGGGAGCCGGGGAGCTGTTTTTT. Protein sequence: CASSQEIRLAGAGELFF.

The genes are TRBV4-1 and TRBJ2-7; D perhaps matches TRBD2 (5 bases). V was cut by 3 bases and J by 4 bases, with 16 bases left in between. The CDR3 runs to 15 residues. Germline CDR1 and CDR2: MGHRA and YSYEKL. Written as DNA, the CDR3 is TGCGCCAGCAGCCAGTACGGGGTAAGGTCTTACGAGCAGTACTTC. Amino acid sequence: CASSQYGVRSYEQYF.

The gene calls are TRBV24-1 and TRBJ1-5; 7 nucleotides align to TRBD1. This CDR3 comprises 14 residues. V dropped 3 bases and J dropped 6; count of bases not matched to a gene: 4. CDR1 and CDR2 from the germline V gene are KGHDR and SFDVKD. The CDR3 is CATSDSQGGQPQHF. Here the CDR3 DNA reads TGTGCCACCAGTGATAGCCAGGGGGGTCAGCCCCAGCATTTT.

The CDR3 protein is CASSLYLGLAGYTDTQYF. The CDR3 DNA reads as TGTGCCAGCAGTTTATATCTGGGACTAGCGGGGTACACAGATACGCAGTATTTT. The chain has TRBV28 and TRBJ2-3; 13 positions match TRBD2. This CDR3 spans 18 amino acids. Looked up from germline, CDR1 is MDHEN and CDR2 is SYDVKM. The V and J ends lost 1 base and 2 bases, in that order; junction bases with no gene match: 6.

In this sample, this clonotype turned up a few times. This rearrangement joins TRBV12-3 or TRBV12-4 to TRBJ1-2; D may be TRBD1 (5 bases). CDR3 size: 15 residues. V dropped 6 bases and J dropped 4 bases, with 18 bases sitting between them. CDR3 nucleotides: TGTGCCAGCAGCTCACGGGAAGGGCAGGGCTATGGCTACACCTTC. Encoded protein: CASSSREGQGYGYTF.

This clonotype has a handful of counts. The rearrangement joins TRBV10-3 to TRBJ2-7; D not certain. CDR1 is ENHRY, CDR2 SYGVKD, per germline. Trimming left V 0 bases short and J 2 bases short, with 11 bases between. The CDR3 contains 15 residues. CDR3 nucleotides: TGTGCCATCAGTGAGTCCGACGACCACGCCTACGAGCAGTACTTC. It encodes CAISESDDHAYEQYF.

This chain uses TRBV29-1 with TRBJ2-7; TRBD1 is a possible D gene (5 bases). The V and J ends lost 3 bases and 2 bases respectively, with 5 bases between them. Germline V gives CDR1 SQVTM, CDR2 ANQGSEA. CDR3 length: 11 residues. DNA for the CDR3: TGCAGCGTTGAGGACACCTACGAGCAGTACTTC. Translating it yields CSVEDTYEQYF.

This clonotype was seen many times. CDR3 sequence reads: CASSLPRDGRVYGYTF. CDR3 nucleotides: TGTGCCAGCAGCCTTCCCCGGGACGGGAGAGTCTATGGCTACACCTTC. The chain is built from TRBV9 and TRBJ1-2; the D gene is possibly TRBD1 (5 bases). CDR1 is SGDLS and CDR2 is YYNGEE in the germline V gene. V gave up 4 bases and J gave up 4 bases, with 20 bases separating them. The CDR3 sequence is 16 residues long.

This clonotype was seen many times. V is TRBV11-2 and J is TRBJ1-1; tentatively, D is TRBD1 (5 bases). This CDR3 comprises 14 residues. V was cut by 5 bases and J by 1 base, with 11 bases left in between. Germline V lookup: CDR1 SGHAT, CDR2 FQNNGV. CDR3 sequence reads: CASSASTGNTEAFF. The CDR3 DNA reads TGTGCCAGCAGCGCATCCACAGGGAACACTGAAGCTTTCTTT. Full variable domain (outside the CDR3, taken from reference TRBV11-2 and TRBJ1-1): EAGVAQSPRYKIIEKRQSVAFWCNPISGHATLYWYQQILGQGPKLLIQFQNNGVVDDSQLPKDRFSAERLKGVDSTLKIQPAKLEDSAVYLCASSASTGNTEAFFGQGTRLTVV.

The table lists this clonotype with many counts. The chain carries TRBV5-5 and TRBJ1-1, with TRBD1 as a possible D gene (5 bases). Per the germline V gene, CDR1 is SGHKS and CDR2 is YYEKEE (reference sequence). CDR3 length: 14 residues. Trimming removed 3 bases from V and 6 bases from J, with 15 bases in between. CDR3 residues: CASSSEGPRAEAFF. The DNA for the CDR3 is TGTGCCAGCAGCTCAGAAGGACCCAGGGCTGAAGCTTTCTTT.

There are a few counts of this clonotype. This sequence joins TRBV6-1 and TRBJ1-5, with a weak D call TRBD1 (5 bases). Trimming shortened V by 6 bases and J by 0 bases, and 12 bases separated the two germline ends. Per germline, CDR1 MNHNS and CDR2 SASEGT. The CDR3 runs 15 residues. The CDR3 DNA follows: TGTGCCAGCAGACAGGACTTTAATAGCAATCAGCCCCAGCATTTT. Its translation is CASRQDFNSNQPQHF.

In its sample, this clonotype was seen many times. V is TRBV12-3 or TRBV12-4 and J is TRBJ2-7, with 9 positions matching TRBD1. The CDR3 is 16 amino acids. V lost 8 bases, J lost 0 bases, and 11 bases stayed unmatched. The CDR3 loop reads CASSTATGGSSYEQYF. CDR3 in DNA: TGTGCCAGCTCAACAGCTACAGGGGGCAGCTCCTACGAGCAGTACTTC.

This clonotype turned up a few times. V is TRBV21-1 and J is TRBJ2-5; the tabulated D call, TRBD2, remains unverified against the DNA. TRBV21-1 represents a pseudogene. The CDR3 sequence is 16 residues long. In nucleotides, the CDR3 is TGTGCCAGCAGCAAAGCGCGGGGGGGACTTCAAGAGACCCAGTACTTC. Its translation: CASSKARGGLQETQYF.